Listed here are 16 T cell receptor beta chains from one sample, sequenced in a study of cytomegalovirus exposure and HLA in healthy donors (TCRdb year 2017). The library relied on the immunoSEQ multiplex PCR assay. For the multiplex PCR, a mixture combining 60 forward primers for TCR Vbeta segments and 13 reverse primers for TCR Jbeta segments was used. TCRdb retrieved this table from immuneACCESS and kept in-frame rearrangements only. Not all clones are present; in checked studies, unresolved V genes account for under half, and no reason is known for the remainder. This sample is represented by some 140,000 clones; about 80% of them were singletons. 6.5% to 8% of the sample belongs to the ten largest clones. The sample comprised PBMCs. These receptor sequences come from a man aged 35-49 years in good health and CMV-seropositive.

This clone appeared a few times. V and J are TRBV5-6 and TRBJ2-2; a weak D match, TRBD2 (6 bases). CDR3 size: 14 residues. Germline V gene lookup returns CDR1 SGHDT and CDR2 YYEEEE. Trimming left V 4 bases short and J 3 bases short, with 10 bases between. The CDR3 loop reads CASSPGLYTGELFF. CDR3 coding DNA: TGTGCCAGCAGCCCGGGACTTTACACCGGGGAGCTGTTTTTT.

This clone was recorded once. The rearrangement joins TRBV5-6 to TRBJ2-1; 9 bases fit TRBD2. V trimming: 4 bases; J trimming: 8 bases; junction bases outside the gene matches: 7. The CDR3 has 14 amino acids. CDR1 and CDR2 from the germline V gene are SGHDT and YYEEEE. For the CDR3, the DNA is TGTGCCAGCAGCCCACCTAGCGGGGACTATGAGCAGTTCTTC. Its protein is CASSPPSGDYEQFF.

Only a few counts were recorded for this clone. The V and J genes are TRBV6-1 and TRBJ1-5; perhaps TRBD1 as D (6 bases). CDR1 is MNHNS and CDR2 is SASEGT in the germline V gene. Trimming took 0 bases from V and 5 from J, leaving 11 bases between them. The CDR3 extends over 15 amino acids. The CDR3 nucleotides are TGTGCCAGCAGTGAAGCGGGCAGGGGACATCAGCCCCAGCATTTT. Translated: CASSEAGRGHQPQHF.

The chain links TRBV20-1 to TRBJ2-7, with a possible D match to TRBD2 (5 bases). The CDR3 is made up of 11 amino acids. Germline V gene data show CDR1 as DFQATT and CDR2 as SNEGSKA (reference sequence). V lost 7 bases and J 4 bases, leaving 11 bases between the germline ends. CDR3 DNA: TGCAGTGTCCGGGGATTATACGAGCAGTACTTC. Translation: CSVRGLYEQYF.

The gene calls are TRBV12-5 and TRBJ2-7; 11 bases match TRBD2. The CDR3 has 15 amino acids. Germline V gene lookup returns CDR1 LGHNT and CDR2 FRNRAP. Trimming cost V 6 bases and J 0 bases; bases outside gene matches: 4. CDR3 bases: TGTGCTAGTGGCCCTGGACTAGCGGGCTCCTACGAGCAGTACTTC. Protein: CASGPGLAGSYEQYF.

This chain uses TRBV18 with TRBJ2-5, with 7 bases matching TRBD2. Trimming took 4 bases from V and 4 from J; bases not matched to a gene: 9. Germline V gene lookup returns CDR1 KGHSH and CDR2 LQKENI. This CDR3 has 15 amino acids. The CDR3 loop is CASSLTGGPGETQYF. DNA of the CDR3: TGTGCCAGCTCACTTACGGGAGGACCGGGAGAGACCCAGTACTTC.

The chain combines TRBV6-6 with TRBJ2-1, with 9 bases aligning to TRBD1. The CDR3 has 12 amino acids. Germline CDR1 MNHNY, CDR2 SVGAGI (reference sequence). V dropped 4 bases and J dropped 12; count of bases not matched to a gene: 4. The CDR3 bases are TGTGCCAGCAGTTTTATACAGGGGGCGCAGTTCTTC. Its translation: CASSFIQGAQFF.

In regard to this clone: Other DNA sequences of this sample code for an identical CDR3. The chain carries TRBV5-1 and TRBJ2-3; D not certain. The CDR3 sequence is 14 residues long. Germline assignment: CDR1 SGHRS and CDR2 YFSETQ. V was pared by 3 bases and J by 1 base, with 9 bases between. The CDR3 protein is CASSSTGGTDTQYF. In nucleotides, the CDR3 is TGCGCCAGCAGCTCTACTGGAGGCACAGATACGCAGTATTTT.

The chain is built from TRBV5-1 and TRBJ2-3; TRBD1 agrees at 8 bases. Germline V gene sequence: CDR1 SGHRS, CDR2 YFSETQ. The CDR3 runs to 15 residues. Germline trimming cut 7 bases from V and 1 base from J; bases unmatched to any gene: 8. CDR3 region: CASCQGAPRTDTQYF. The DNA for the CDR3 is TGCGCCAGCTGTCAGGGGGCCCCGCGCACAGATACGCAGTATTTT.

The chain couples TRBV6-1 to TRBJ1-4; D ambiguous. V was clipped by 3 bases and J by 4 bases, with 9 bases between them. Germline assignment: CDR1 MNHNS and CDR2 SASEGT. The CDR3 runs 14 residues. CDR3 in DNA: TGTGCCAGCAGTGAGAGGCAGTTTAATGAAAAACTGTTTTTT. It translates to CASSERQFNEKLFF.

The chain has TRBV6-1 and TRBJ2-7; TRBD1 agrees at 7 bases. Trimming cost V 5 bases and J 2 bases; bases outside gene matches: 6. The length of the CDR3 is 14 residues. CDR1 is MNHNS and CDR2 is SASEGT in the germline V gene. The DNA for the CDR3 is TGTGCCAGCAGTATTGAGACAGGGCCCTACGAGCAGTACTTC. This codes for CASSIETGPYEQYF.

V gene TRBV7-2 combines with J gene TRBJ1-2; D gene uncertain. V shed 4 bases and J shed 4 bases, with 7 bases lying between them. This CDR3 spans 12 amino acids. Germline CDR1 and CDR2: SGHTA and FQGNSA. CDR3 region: CASSSSFYGYTF. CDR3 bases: TGTGCCAGCAGCTCGTCCTTCTATGGCTACACCTTC.

The CDR3 nucleotides are TGCGCCAGCAGCCCAATTCAAGGGGCCCCACAGAGGGAGACCCAGTACTTC. Amino acid sequence: CASSPIQGAPQRETQYF. The chain carries TRBV4-1 and TRBJ2-5; the D gene is possibly TRBD1 (5 bases). Germline assignment: CDR1 MGHRA and CDR2 YSYEKL. Trimming took off 4 bases at V and 5 bases at J, with 23 bases between the two ends. There are 17 residues in the CDR3.

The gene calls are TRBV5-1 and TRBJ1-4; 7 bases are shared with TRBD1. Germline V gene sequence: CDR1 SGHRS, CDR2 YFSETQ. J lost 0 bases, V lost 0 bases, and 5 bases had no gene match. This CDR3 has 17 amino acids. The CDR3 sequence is CASSLENRGATNEKLFF. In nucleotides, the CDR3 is TGCGCCAGCAGCTTGGAGAACAGGGGTGCAACTAATGAAAAACTGTTTTTT.

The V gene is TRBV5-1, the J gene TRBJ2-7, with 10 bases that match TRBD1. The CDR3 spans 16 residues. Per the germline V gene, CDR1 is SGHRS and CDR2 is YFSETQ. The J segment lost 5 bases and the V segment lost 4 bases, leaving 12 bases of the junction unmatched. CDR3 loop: CASSRNPGTGDNEQYF. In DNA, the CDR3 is TGCGCCAGCAGCAGAAATCCCGGGACAGGGGACAACGAGCAGTACTTC.

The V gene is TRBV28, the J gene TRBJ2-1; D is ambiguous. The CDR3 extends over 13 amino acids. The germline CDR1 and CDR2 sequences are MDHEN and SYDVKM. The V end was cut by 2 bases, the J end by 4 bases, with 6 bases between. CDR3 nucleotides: TGTGCCAGCAGTTTAAACAGATACAATGAGCAGTTCTTC. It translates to CASSLNRYNEQFF.